Listed here is a single TCR beta chain. The target antigen is unknown. The data were produced by immunoSEQ multiplex PCR, yet TCRdb's version contains in-frame clones alone and is incomplete. The profile shows around 20,000 clones, about 72% of them singletons. The CDR3 consists of 15 residues. The V gene lost 5 bases and the J gene lost 6 bases, with 16 bases spanning the gap. Germline loops: CDR1 SGHVS, CDR2 FQNEAQ. This sample was taken from a study of cytotoxic CD8 clonotypes in ibrutinib-treated CLL. Across the whole study: Outcomes included around 24 partial and 2 complete responses; after median around 5.5 years, 14 stayed remitted and roughly twelve progressed. Response samples were taken after a median roughly 12 months of treatment, range 6 to 36. Mean values per sample were 250,000 to 300,000 productive templates and 94,082 productive rearrangements. Study-wide points: Pretreatment clonality was elevated relative to age-matched healthy donors and paralleled circulating CD8+ T-cell counts.

The V call is TRBV7-8, the J call TRBJ1-4, with unresolved D. The sample was PBMCs, taken after 24 months of ibrutinib treatment. This sequence originates from a human donor with chronic lymphocytic leukemia. Written as DNA, the CDR3 is TGTGCCAGCAGCCCCCGACATGGTCGGGATGAAAAACTGTTTTTT. It encodes CASSPRHGRDEKLFF.